This T cell receptor beta chain was identified during a study of T cells in Graves' hyperthyroidism and ophthalmopathy. Regarding the study as a whole: Separating ophthalmopathy from stable hyperthyroidism was achieved by a 13 V-J model.

Using RNA transcripts as the source, TCR beta CDR3 regions were amplified. TCR CDR3 regions were first amplified by RT-PCR with HTBI primers. TCRdb re-called the multiplex PCR reads with MiXCR, one entry per CDR3 protein. The sample includes under 400,000 distinct CDR3 sequences, around 15% of them seen just once. For this clonotype: Its antigen is unknown.

The CDR3 runs 15 residues. Germline V gives CDR1 LGHDT, CDR2 YNNKEL (reference sequence). V shed 8 bases, J shed 6 bases, and the junction held 10 bases outside the gene matches. Sequencing was carried out using blood. This chain joins TRBV3-1 and TRBJ2-2; the match to TRBD2 covers 9 bases. The sequence was collected from a woman aged 55-69 years with Graves' ophthalmopathy. In DNA form, the CDR3 reads TGTGCCAGCCGTGGGGTAGCGGGAGATTCCGGGGAGCTGTTTTTT. It encodes CASRGVAGDSGELFF.